This entry features one T cell receptor (beta chain) sequence. Its antigen is undetermined. The authors ran the assay at deep level. Only in-frame clones appear in the TCRdb table, and some are missing; sequencing was by immunoSEQ multiplex PCR. Of fewer than 2.5 million clones in the sample, 80% to 95% were seen once. V was clipped by 4 bases and J by 4 bases; unmatched bases: 16. The CDR3 runs 20 residues. The germline V gene encodes CDR1 LGHNA and CDR2 YNFKEQ. The data originate from a study of shared clonotypes between healthy human individuals. About the research overall: Three CD4 naive, three CD4 memory, two CD8 naive and one CD8 memory plate were used per donor. Broader study findings: For sorted subsets, rarefaction showed incomplete sequencing despite large depth.

The rearrangement joins TRBV4-2 to TRBJ2-3; 14 nucleotides align to TRBD2. The sample was naive CD4+ T cells from PBMCs. The subset denotes: CD45RA+ positively selected. The receptor was isolated from a man aged 18 to 29 in good health. Some clones in this sample may be carry-over from other donors' samples. This CDR3 is CASSRKTSGRARAVSDTQYF. As DNA, the CDR3 is TGTGCCAGCAGCCGAAAGACTAGCGGGAGGGCCAGGGCCGTCTCAGATACGCAGTATTTT.